These 29 T cell receptor beta chains were sequenced from one sample in a study of HIV-infected patients and healthy controls. Roughly three months, about 14 weeks, into antiretroviral therapy, follow-up blood was collected. Whole blood was used without fractionation, so all unsorted peripheral T cells were included. 500 ng RNA was reverse transcribed with alpha and beta constant-region primers. Separate chain-specific third strand synthesis with multiplexing indices produced the alpha and beta libraries. TCRdb independently ran MiXCR on the 5' RACE reads; one entry per CDR3 protein. Among roughly 5,000 distinct CDR3 sequences, roughly 20% were seen once, and the ten largest hold about 29%. Sequencing was performed on blood, taken during antiretroviral therapy. All receptors come from an adult with HIV infection.

Relative to its sample, this clonotype is medium-sized. The chain uses TRBV7-6 and TRBJ1-2; D is possibly TRBD1 (5 bases). V dropped 3 bases and J dropped 5 bases, with 10 bases sitting between them. CDR1 is SGHVS, CDR2 FNYEAQ, per germline. The CDR3 totals 13 residues. The CDR3 reads CASSLDKSYGYTF. The DNA for the CDR3 is TGTGCCAGCAGCTTGGACAAGAGTTATGGCTACACCTTC.

In its sample, this clonotype was seen many times. The gene calls are TRBV6-5 and TRBJ2-1, with a possible D match to TRBD2 (8 bases). V was trimmed by 6 bases and J by 2 bases, leaving 23 bases between them. CDR1 and CDR2 from the germline V gene are MNHEY and SVGAGI. The CDR3 runs to 18 residues. This CDR3 is CASRLTSGGGTAYNEQFF. The CDR3 DNA follows: TGTGCCAGCAGACTAACCTCGGGGGGGGGGACAGCCTACAATGAGCAGTTCTTC.

This clonotype is labeled medium-sized. The V gene is TRBV20-1, the J gene TRBJ2-3; 9 positions agree with TRBD2. The CDR3 sequence is 15 residues long. CDR1 and CDR2 from the germline V gene are DFQATT and SNEGSKA (reference sequence). Here the CDR3 DNA reads TGCAGCTTCTGCCTGGCTAGCGGGGTCACAGATACGCAGTATTTT. It is translated as CSFCLASGVTDTQYF.

V is TRBV12-3 or TRBV12-4 and J is TRBJ2-1, with 10 nucleotides matching TRBD2. This CDR3 spans 15 amino acids. The V segment lost 7 bases and the J segment 4 bases; nucleotides outside the gene matches: 7. CDR3 amino acids: CASTISGGGYNEQFF. The DNA of the CDR3 is TGTGCCAGCACCATCAGCGGGGGGGGGTACAATGAGCAGTTCTTC.

The CDR3 protein is CASRASGSYNEQFF. In DNA, the CDR3 is TGTGCCAGCCGTGCTAGCGGTTCCTACAATGAGCAGTTCTTC. The rearrangement links TRBV6-1 to TRBJ2-1; TRBD2 matches 7 bases. Trimming removed 8 bases from V and 1 base from J; junction bases left unmatched: 5. Germline V CDR1 and CDR2: MNHNS, SASEGT. The CDR3 is made up of 14 amino acids.

This clonotype was recorded at least ten times. This chain joins TRBV6-1 and TRBJ2-2; maybe TRBD2 (7 bases). CDR3 length: 18 residues. V was cut by 0 bases and J by 2 bases, with 16 bases left in between. In germline, CDR1 is MNHNS, CDR2 SASEGT. The CDR3 reads CASSEALSGGANTGELFF. DNA of the CDR3: TGTGCCAGCAGTGAAGCGCTCTCTGGGGGGGCCAACACCGGGGAGCTGTTTTTT.

A remark on this clonotype: A read error may be the cause here, since a much bigger clone is one base away. The chain employs TRBV7-8 and TRBJ1-6; a possible D gene is TRBD1 (6 bases). The CDR3 runs 13 residues. Germline lookup yields CDR1 SGHVS and CDR2 FQNEAQ. CDR3 coding DNA: TGTGCCGGGGGGGGCCCCTATAATTCACCCCTCAACTTT. It encodes CAGGGPYNSPLNF.

This clonotype was found many times. The genes are TRBV6-6 and TRBJ1-6, with 7 bases identical to TRBD1. This CDR3 region has 16 residues. Losses at the gene ends were 0 bases for V and 7 bases for J; bases not matched to a gene: 6. From germline, CDR1 is MNHNY and CDR2 SVGAGI (reference sequence). The CDR3 DNA reads TGTGCCAGCAGTTACTCGAATCCAGGGGGGAATTCACCCCTCCACTTT. This gives the protein CASSYSNPGGNSPLHF.

By its share, this clonotype is medium-sized. The chain links TRBV7-3 to TRBJ1-1, with TRBD1 as a possible D gene (6 bases). With 2 bases removed from V and 6 bases from J, the gap between germline ends came to 19 bases. The CDR3 is 16 residues long. CDR1 is SGHTA, CDR2 FQGTGA, per germline. The CDR3 loop reads CASSLFAGQSPPEAFF. In nucleotides, the CDR3 is TGTGCCAGCAGCTTATTCGCCGGACAGTCTCCCCCTGAAGCTTTCTTT.

As regards this clonotype: A much bigger clone sits one base away, suggesting this may be a read error. V usage is TRBV29-1 and J usage is TRBJ1-2; no reliable D call. The length of the CDR3 is 12 residues. The germline gives CDR1 SQVTM, CDR2 ANQGSEA. As DNA, the CDR3 is TGCAGAGTTGTCAGGCCGGACTATGGCTACACCTTC. This sequence encodes CRVVRPDYGYTF.

Here the CDR3 DNA reads TGTGCCAGCAGCTCCCTTGGGGCCAGGAGCTCTGGGGCCAACGTCCTGACTTTC. It specifies CASSSLGARSSGANVLTF. The gene calls are TRBV7-6 and TRBJ2-6; a weak D match, TRBD1 (5 bases). V was pared by 4 bases and J by 0 bases, with 16 bases between. Germline CDR1 SGHVS, CDR2 FNYEAQ. The CDR3 spans 18 residues.

This clonotype is classed as medium-sized. The chain links TRBV20-1 to TRBJ1-1; 10 bases map to TRBD1. The CDR3 spans 14 residues. V was pared by 2 bases and J by 3 bases, with 3 bases of the junction left unmatched. Germline values: CDR1 DFQATT, CDR2 SNEGSKA (reference sequence). The DNA for the CDR3 is TGCAGTGCTAGAACCGGGACAGGGGACACTGAAGCTTTCTTT. Translated: CSARTGTGDTEAFF.

This sequence joins TRBV5-1 and TRBJ2-3; D gene uncertain. This CDR3 contains 14 residues. V lost 2 bases and J lost 0, with 7 bases in between. Germline CDR1 is SGHRS and CDR2 is YFSETQ. The CDR3 sequence: CASSFTASTDTQYF. CDR3 DNA sequence: TGCGCCAGCAGCTTTACGGCTAGCACAGATACGCAGTATTTT.

Within the sample, this clonotype is medium-sized. The chain uses TRBV7-2 and TRBJ1-5; D is unclear. Germline V CDR1 and CDR2: SGHTA, FQGNSA. V shed 0 bases and J shed 6 bases, with 12 bases lying between them. This CDR3 is 15 amino acids long. CDR3 bases: TGTGCCAGCAGCTTAGCGCTCAGGTTGGGTCAGCCCCAGCATTTT. Translated, it gives CASSLALRLGQPQHF.

The table lists this clonotype with many counts. The V and J genes are TRBV12-3 or TRBV12-4 and TRBJ1-4; possibly TRBD1 for D (5 bases). The V end lost 6 bases, the J end lost 7 bases, and 15 bases lay between the germline ends. The CDR3 has 14 residues. The CDR3 loop reads CASSPGGAREKLFF. The CDR3, as DNA: TGTGCCAGCAGCCCGGGAGGGGCACGTGAAAAACTGTTTTTT.

By share of the sample, this clonotype is medium-sized. The chain employs TRBV25-1 and TRBJ1-6; D gene unclear. CDR3 length: 12 residues. In germline, CDR1 is MGHDK, CDR2 SYGVNS. Trimming stripped 3 bases from V and 12 bases from J, with 9 bases between. The CDR3 sequence is CASSEDPLPLHF. In nucleotides, the CDR3 is TGTGCCAGCAGTGAGGACCCCCTACCCCTCCACTTT.

As regards this clonotype: This may be a read error, as it is one base from a much larger clone. The V gene is TRBV7-2, the J gene TRBJ2-5; 8 bases align to TRBD1. In germline, CDR1 is SGHTA, CDR2 FQGNSA. The junction had 4 bases not matched to a gene; V was cut back by 5 bases and J by 2 bases. The CDR3 spans 14 residues. The DNA for the CDR3 is TGTGCCAGCAGCCACGACAGGGGACAAGAGACCCAGTACTTC. This gives the protein CASSHDRGQETQYF.

There are many counts of this clonotype. The rearrangement uses TRBV13 and TRBJ2-1, with 11 bases lining up with TRBD2. The V gene end was trimmed by 3 bases and the J gene end by 10 bases; junction bases not matched to a gene: 5. CDR3 size: 14 residues. Germline loops: CDR1 PRHDT, CDR2 FYEKMQ (reference sequence). The CDR3 reads CASSFLAGGEEQFF. CDR3 DNA: TGTGCCAGCAGCTTCCTAGCGGGGGGAGAAGAGCAGTTCTTC.

A remark on this clonotype: A much larger clonotype is one base distant, so this may be a read error. This chain joins TRBV6-5 and TRBJ1-6, with D hard to call. Germline loops: CDR1 MNHEY, CDR2 SVGAGI. Trimming took off 3 bases at V and 17 bases at J, with 14 bases between the two ends. CDR3 size: 12 residues. In nucleotides, the CDR3 is TGTGCCAGCAGTTATCGGGGTATGCCCATCCACTTT. Its protein product is CASSYRGMPIHF.

This clonotype was recorded at least ten times. The rearrangement links TRBV19 to TRBJ1-6, with TRBD1 as a possible D gene (6 bases). Germline V gene lookup returns CDR1 LNHDA and CDR2 SQIVND (reference sequence). This CDR3 spans 16 amino acids. V was shortened by 6 bases and J by 7 bases, with 19 bases between the two germline ends. The CDR3: CASSHDSTGINSPLHF. DNA of the CDR3: TGTGCCAGTAGCCATGATTCCACAGGGATCAATTCACCCCTCCACTTT.

On this clonotype itself: This may stem from a read error, because a much larger clone lies one nucleotide away. The J gene is TRBJ1-5, the V gene TRBV2; 8 bases line up with TRBD1. V shed 8 bases, J shed 2 bases, and the junction held 5 bases outside the gene matches. This CDR3 is built from 14 residues. Germline V gene data show CDR1 as SNHLY and CDR2 as FYNNEI. The DNA for the CDR3 is TGTGCCAGCCAGGGACAGGTCGGCAATCAGCCCCAGCATTTT. This gives the protein CASQGQVGNQPQHF.

The rearrangement links TRBV12-3 or TRBV12-4 to TRBJ1-1; D is unclear. The V gene lost 7 bases and the J gene lost 7 bases, with 19 bases spanning the gap. The CDR3 is made up of 14 amino acids. CDR3 DNA: TGTGCCAGCATTTCCTTAATGGGGAAGGTTGAAGCTTTCTTT. Translation gives CASISLMGKVEAFF.

This clonotype is categorized as medium-sized. CDR3 sequence (DNA): TGTGCCAGCAGGGACTCTGGAAACACCATATATTTT. Translating gives CASRDSGNTIYF. The rearrangement links TRBV3-1 to TRBJ1-3; D gene uncertain. CDR3 length: 12 residues. Germline values: CDR1 LGHDT, CDR2 YNNKEL (reference sequence). Trimming shortened V by 6 bases and J by 0 bases, and 3 bases separated the two germline ends.

The chain recombines TRBV6-5 with TRBJ2-2; 10 bases are a match to TRBD2. There are 15 residues in the CDR3. Trimming cost V 6 bases and J 5 bases; bases outside gene matches: 6. In germline, CDR1 is MNHEY, CDR2 SVGAGI. CDR3 sequence (DNA): TGTGCCAGCAGAATAGCGGGGGGCGGTACCGGGGAGCTGTTTTTT. Protein: CASRIAGGGTGELFF.

The gene calls are TRBV2 and TRBJ2-1, with TRBD1 identical over 10 bases. V was pared by 6 bases and J by 1 base, with 3 bases of the junction left unmatched. The CDR3 spans 15 residues. CDR1 and CDR2 (germline): SNHLY, FYNNEI. The CDR3 region is CASRGDRGSYNEQFF. CDR3 coding DNA: TGTGCCAGCAGGGGGGACAGGGGATCCTACAATGAGCAGTTCTTC.

The V call is TRBV19, the J call TRBJ2-3, with D perhaps matching TRBD1 (7 bases). This CDR3 spans 14 amino acids. Germline V lookup: CDR1 LNHDA, CDR2 SQIVND (reference sequence). Trimming pared 5 bases from V and 4 bases from J, leaving 13 bases between. The CDR3: CASSGQGEADTQYF. The CDR3 bases are TGTGCCAGTAGTGGGCAGGGGGAGGCAGATACGCAGTATTTT.

Judged by abundance, this clonotype is medium-sized. The chain is built from TRBV12-3 or TRBV12-4 and TRBJ1-5; TRBD1 might be the D (6 bases). Trimming removed 3 bases at V and 2 bases at J, with 11 bases between. This CDR3 has 15 amino acids. CDR3 nucleotide sequence: TGTGCCAGCAGTTTTTGGGGGCACGGCAATCAGCCCCAGCATTTT. Amino acids: CASSFWGHGNQPQHF.

This clonotype was seen ten or more times. The rearrangement uses TRBV11-2 and TRBJ1-4; 10 nucleotides align to TRBD1. CDR1 and CDR2 from the germline V gene are SGHAT and FQNNGV. The CDR3 contains 15 residues. Germline trimming cut 1 base from V and 7 bases from J; bases unmatched to any gene: 3. CDR3 residues: CASSLVGTGAEKLFF. The CDR3 nucleotides read TGTGCCAGCAGCTTAGTGGGGACAGGGGCTGAAAAACTGTTTTTT.

Points on this clonotype: This may come from a read error, since a much larger clone is one base off. The chain joins TRBV20-1 to TRBJ1-1, with D possibly TRBD1 on 6 matching bases. Germline V CDR1 and CDR2: DFQATT, SNEGSKA (reference sequence). There are 12 residues in the CDR3. V shed 6 bases and J shed 7 bases, with 15 bases lying between them. The DNA for the CDR3 is TGCAGTGCGACCGGACAGTGGGGTGAAGCTTTCTTT. Translating it yields CSATGQWGEAFF.